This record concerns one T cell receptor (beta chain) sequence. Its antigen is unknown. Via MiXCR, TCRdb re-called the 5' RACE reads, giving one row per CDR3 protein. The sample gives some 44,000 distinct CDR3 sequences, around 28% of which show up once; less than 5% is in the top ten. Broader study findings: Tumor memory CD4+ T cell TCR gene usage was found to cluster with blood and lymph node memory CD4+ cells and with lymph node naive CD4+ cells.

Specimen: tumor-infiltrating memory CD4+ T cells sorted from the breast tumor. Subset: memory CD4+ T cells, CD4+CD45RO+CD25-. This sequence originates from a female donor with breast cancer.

The CDR3 here is CASSQYYEQYF. The CDR3 DNA reads TGTGCCAGCAGCCAGTACTACGAGCAGTACTTC. The chain is built from TRBV14 and TRBJ2-7; D is unresolved. The germline CDR1 and CDR2 sequences are SGHDN and FVKESK. This CDR3 comprises 11 residues. V was shortened by 3 bases and J by 3 bases, with 3 bases between the two germline ends.